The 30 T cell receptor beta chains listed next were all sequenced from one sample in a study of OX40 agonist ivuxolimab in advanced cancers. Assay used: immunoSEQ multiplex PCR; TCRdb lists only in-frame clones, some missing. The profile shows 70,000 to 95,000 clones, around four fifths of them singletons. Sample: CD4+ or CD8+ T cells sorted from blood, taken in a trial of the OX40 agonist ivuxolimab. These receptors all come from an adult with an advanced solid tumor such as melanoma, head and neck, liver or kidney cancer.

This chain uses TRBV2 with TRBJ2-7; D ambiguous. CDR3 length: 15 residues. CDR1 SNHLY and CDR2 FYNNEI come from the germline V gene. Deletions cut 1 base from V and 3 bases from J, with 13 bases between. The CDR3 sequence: CASSEGLLVLYEQYV. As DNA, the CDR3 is TGTGCCAGCAGTGAAGGTTTACTCGTCCTCTACGAGCAGTACGTC.

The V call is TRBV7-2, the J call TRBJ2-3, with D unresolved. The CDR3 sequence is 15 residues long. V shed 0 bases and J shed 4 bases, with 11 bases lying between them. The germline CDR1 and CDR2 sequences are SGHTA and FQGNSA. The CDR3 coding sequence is TGTGCCAGCAGCTTAGCGGGATCGACCCCAGATACGCAGTATTTT. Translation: CASSLAGSTPDTQYF.

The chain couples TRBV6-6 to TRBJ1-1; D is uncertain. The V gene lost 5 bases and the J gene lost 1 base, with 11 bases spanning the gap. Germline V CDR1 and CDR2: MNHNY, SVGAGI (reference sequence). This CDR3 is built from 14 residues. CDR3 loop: CASSPRPENTEAFF. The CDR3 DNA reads TGTGCCAGCAGTCCCCGACCCGAGAACACTGAAGCTTTCTTT.

CDR3 residues: CASRSSGVPNYGYTF. The DNA for the CDR3 is TGTGCCAGCAGATCCTCGGGGGTTCCCAACTATGGCTACACCTTC. This rearrangement joins TRBV6-5 to TRBJ1-2, with a possible D match to TRBD1 (5 bases). Trimming shortened V by 6 bases and J by 2 bases, and 16 bases separated the two germline ends. The CDR3 has 15 amino acids. Looked up from germline, CDR1 is MNHEY and CDR2 is SVGAGI.

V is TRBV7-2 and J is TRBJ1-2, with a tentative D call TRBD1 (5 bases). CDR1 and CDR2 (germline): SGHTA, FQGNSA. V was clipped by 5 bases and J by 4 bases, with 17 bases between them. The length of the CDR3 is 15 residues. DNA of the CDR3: TGTGCCAGCAGCGGAAGCCTCGGGGGGTCCTATGGCTACACCTTC. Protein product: CASSGSLGGSYGYTF.

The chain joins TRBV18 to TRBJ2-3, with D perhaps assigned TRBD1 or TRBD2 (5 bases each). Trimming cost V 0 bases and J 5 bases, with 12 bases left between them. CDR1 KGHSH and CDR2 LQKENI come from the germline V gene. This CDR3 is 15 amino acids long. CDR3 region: CASSPPRGGEDTQYF. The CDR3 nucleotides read TGTGCCAGCTCACCACCGAGGGGCGGTGAAGATACGCAGTATTTT.

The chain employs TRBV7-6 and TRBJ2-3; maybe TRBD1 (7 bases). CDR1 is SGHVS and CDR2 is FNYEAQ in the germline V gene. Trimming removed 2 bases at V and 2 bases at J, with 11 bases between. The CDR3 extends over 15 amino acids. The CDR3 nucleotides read TGTGCCAGCAGCTTATCAGGGGGGCCCACAGATACGCAGTATTTT. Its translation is CASSLSGGPTDTQYF.

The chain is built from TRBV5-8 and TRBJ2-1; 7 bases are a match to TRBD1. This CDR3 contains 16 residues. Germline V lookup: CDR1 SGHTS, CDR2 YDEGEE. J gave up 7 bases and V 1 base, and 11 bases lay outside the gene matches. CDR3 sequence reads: CASSLLGTEVWNEQFF. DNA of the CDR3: TGTGCCAGCAGCTTGCTGGGGACAGAGGTGTGGAATGAGCAGTTCTTC.

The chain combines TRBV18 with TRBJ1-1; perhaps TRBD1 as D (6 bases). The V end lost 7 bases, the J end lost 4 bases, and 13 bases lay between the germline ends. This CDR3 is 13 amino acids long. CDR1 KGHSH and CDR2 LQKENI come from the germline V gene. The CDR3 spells CASFTGMGTEAFF. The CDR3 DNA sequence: TGTGCCAGCTTCACAGGGATGGGCACTGAAGCTTTCTTT. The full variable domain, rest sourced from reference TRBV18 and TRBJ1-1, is NAGVMQNPRHLVRRRGQEARLRCSPMKGHSHVYWYRQLPEEGLKFMVYLQKENIIDESGMPKERFSAEFPKEGPSILRIQQVVRGDSAAYFCASFTGMGTEAFFGQGTRLTVV.

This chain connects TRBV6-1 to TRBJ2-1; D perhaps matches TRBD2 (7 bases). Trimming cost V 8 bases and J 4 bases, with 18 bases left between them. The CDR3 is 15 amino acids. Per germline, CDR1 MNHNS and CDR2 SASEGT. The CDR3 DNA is TGTGCCAGCTGTCGCGGGGGCAACGTGTACAATGAGCAGTTCTTC. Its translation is CASCRGGNVYNEQFF.

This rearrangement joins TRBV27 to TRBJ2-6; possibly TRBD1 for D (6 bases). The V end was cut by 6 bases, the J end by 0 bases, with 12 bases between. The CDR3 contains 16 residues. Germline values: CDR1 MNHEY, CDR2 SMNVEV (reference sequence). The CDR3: CASRQGGDSGANVLTF. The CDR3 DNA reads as TGTGCCAGCAGACAGGGTGGGGACTCTGGGGCCAACGTCCTGACTTTC.

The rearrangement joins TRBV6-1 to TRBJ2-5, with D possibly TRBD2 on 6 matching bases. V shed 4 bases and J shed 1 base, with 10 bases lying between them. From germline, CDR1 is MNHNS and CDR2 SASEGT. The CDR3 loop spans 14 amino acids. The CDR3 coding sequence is TGTGCCAGCAGTGTCCTTAGCGGCCAAGAGACCCAGTACTTC. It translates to CASSVLSGQETQYF.

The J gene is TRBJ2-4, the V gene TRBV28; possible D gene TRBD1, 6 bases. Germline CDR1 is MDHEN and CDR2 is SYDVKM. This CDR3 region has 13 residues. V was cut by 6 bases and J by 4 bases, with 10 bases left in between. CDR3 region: CASSPDRKNIQYF. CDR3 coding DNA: TGTGCCAGCAGCCCTGACAGGAAAAACATTCAGTACTTC.

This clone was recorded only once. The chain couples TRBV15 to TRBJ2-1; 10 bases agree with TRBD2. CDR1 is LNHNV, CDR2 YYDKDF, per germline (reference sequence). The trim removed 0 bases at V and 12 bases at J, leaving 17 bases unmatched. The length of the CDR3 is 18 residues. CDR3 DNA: TGTGCCACCAGCAGAGATTTTAATTCGGCTAGCGGGGGTCAAGGGCAGTTCTTC. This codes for CATSRDFNSASGGQGQFF.

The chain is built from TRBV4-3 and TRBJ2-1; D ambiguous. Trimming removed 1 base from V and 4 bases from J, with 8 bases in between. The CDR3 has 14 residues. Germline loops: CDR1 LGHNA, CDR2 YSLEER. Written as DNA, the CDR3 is TGCGCCAGCAGCCAAGCCCCCCTATACAATGAGCAGTTCTTC. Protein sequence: CASSQAPLYNEQFF.

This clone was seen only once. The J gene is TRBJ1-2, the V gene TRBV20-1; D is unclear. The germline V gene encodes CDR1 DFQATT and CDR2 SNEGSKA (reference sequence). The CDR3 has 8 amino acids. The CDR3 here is CSPPGYTF. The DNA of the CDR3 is TGCAGCCCCCCCGGCTACACCTTC.

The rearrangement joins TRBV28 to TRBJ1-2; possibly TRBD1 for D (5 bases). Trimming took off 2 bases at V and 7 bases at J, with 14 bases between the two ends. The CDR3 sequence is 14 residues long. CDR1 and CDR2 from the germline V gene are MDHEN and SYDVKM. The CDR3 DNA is TGTGCCAGCAGTTTAGGGGCAGCCGGGTCTGGCTACACCTTC. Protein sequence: CASSLGAAGSGYTF.

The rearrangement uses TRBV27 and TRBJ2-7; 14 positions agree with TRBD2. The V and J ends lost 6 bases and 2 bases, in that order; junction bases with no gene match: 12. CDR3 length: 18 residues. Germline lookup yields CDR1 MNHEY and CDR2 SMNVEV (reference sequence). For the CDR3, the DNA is TGTGCCAGCAGGCAGGGGGGACTAGCGGGAGACCGGACCTACGAGCAGTACTTC. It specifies CASRQGGLAGDRTYEQYF.

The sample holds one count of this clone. The CDR3 loop is CASSNLLSGPSTDTQYF. The CDR3 coding sequence is TGTGCCAGCAGCAACCTACTAAGCGGGCCTAGCACAGATACGCAGTATTTT. V gene TRBV5-4 combines with J gene TRBJ2-3; TRBD2 might be the D (6 bases). Trimming took off 4 bases at V and 0 bases at J, with 18 bases between the two ends. The germline CDR1 and CDR2 sequences are SGHNT and YYREEE (reference sequence). This CDR3 is 17 amino acids long. Variable domain in full (rest from reference TRBV5-4 and TRBJ2-3): ETGVTQSPTHLIKTRGQQVTLRCSSQSGHNTVSWYQQALGQGPQFIFQYYREEENGRGNFPPRFSGLQFPNYSSELNVNALELDDSALYLCASSNLLSGPSTDTQYFGPGTRLTVL.

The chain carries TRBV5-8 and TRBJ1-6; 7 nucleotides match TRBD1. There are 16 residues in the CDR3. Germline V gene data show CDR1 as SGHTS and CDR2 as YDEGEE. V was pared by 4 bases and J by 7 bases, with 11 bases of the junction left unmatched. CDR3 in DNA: TGTGCCAGCAGCACCCCTAGGACAGGAAGAAATTCACCCCTCCACTTT. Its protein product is CASSTPRTGRNSPLHF.

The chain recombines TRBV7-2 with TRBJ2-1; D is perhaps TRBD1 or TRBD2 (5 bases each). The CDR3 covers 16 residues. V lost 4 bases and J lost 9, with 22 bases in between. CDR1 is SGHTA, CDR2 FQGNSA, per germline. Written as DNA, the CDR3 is TGTGCCAGCAGCTCCTCCGCGATCCGCCCTGGGGGTGAGCAGTTCTTC. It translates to CASSSSAIRPGGEQFF.

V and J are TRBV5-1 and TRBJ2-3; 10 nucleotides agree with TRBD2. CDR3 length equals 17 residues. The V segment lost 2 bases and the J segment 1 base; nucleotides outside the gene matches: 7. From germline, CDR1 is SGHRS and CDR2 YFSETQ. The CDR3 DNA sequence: TGCGCCAGCAGCTTCCTAGCGGGGGCTTCAGGCACAGATACGCAGTATTTT. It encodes CASSFLAGASGTDTQYF.

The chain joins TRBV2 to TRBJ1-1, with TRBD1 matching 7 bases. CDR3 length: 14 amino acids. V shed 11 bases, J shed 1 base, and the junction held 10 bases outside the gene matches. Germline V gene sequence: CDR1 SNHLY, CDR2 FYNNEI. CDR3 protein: CASGRGRGNTEAFF. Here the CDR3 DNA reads TGTGCCTCCGGGAGGGGGCGGGGGAACACTGAAGCTTTCTTT.

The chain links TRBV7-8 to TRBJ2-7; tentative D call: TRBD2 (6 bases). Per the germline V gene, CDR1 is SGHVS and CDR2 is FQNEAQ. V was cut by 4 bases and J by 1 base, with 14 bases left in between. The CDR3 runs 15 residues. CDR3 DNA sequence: TGTGCCAGCAGCTCATACGGGACTCCGTCCTACGAGCAGTACTTC. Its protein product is CASSSYGTPSYEQYF.

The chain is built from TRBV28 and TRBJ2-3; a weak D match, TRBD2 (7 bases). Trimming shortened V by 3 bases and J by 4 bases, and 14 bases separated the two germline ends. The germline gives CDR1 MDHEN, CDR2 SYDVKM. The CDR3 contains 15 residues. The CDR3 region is CASSFGGGGADTQYF. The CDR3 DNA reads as TGTGCCAGCAGTTTTGGCGGGGGCGGGGCAGATACGCAGTATTTT.

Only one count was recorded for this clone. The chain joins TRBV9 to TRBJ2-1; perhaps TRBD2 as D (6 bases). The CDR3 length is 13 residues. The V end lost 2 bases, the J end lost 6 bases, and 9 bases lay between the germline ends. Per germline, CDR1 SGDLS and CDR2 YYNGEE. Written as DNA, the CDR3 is TGTGCCAGCAGCGTTGGGACTCCCAATGAGCAGTTCTTC. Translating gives CASSVGTPNEQFF.

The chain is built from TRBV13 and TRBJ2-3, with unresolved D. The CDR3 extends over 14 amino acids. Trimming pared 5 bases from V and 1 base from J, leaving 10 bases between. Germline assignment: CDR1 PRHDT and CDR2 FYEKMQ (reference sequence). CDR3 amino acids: CASSDRTRTDTQYF. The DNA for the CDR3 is TGTGCCAGCAGCGACCGGACCCGCACAGATACGCAGTATTTT.

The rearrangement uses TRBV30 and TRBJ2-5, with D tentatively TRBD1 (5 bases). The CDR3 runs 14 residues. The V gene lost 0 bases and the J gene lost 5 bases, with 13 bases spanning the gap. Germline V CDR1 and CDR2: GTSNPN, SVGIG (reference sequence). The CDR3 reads CAWSVHGARETQYF. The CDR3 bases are TGTGCCTGGAGTGTACATGGGGCGCGGGAGACCCAGTACTTC. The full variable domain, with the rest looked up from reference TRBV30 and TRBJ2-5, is SQTIHQWPATLVQPVGSPLSLECTVEGTSNPNLYWYRQAAGRGLQLLFYSVGIGQISSEVPQNLSASRPQDRQFILSSKKLLLSDSGFYLCAWSVHGARETQYFGPGTRLLVL.

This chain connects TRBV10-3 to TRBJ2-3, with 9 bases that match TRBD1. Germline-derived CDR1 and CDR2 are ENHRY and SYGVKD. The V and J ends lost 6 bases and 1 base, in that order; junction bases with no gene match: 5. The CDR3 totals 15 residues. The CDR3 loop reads CAIRPGQGGTDTQYF. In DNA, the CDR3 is TGTGCCATCAGGCCGGGACAGGGTGGCACAGATACGCAGTATTTT.

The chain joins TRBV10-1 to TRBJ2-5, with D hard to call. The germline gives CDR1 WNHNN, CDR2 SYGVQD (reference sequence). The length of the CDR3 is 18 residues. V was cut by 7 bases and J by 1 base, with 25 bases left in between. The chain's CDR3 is CASTLFDFLQSPQETQYF. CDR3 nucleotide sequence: TGCGCCAGCACCTTATTTGACTTCCTTCAAAGCCCCCAAGAGACCCAGTACTTC.